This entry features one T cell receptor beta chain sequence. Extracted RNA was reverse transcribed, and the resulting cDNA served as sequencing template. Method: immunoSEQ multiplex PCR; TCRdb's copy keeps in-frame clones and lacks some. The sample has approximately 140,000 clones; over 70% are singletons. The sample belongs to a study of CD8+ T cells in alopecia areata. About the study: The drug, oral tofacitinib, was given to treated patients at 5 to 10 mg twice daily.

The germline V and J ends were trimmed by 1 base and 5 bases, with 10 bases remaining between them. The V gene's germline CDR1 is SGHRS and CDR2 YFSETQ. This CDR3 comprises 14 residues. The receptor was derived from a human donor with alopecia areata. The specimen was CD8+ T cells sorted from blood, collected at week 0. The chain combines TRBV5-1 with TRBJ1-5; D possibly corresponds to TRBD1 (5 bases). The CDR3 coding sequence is TGCGCCAGCAGCTTGTGGGGAGGGGATCAGCCCCAGCATTTT. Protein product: CASSLWGGDQPQHF.